What follows describes a single TCR beta chain. What it recognizes is unknown. Germline CDR1 is SGHTA and CDR2 is FQGNSA. This CDR3 comprises 13 residues. Trimming removed 5 bases at V and 7 bases at J, with 12 bases between. The assay was immunoSEQ multiplex PCR, and TCRdb's table has in-frame clones only and misses some. The data hold about 150,000 clones, with 90% to 95% observed a single time. This sample was taken from a study of T cell responses to AZD1222 COVID-19 vaccine. Whole-study results and caveats: Spike-specific TCR breadth rose after two AZD1222 doses, and depth rose as well.

The receptor was isolated from an adult in good health. V is TRBV7-2 and J is TRBJ2-1; maybe TRBD1 (6 bases). Sample: peripheral blood, taken on day 0 of AZD1222 vaccination. CDR3 region: CASSPGTGNEQFF. As DNA, the CDR3 is TGTGCCAGCAGCCCCGGCACAGGGAATGAGCAGTTCTTC.